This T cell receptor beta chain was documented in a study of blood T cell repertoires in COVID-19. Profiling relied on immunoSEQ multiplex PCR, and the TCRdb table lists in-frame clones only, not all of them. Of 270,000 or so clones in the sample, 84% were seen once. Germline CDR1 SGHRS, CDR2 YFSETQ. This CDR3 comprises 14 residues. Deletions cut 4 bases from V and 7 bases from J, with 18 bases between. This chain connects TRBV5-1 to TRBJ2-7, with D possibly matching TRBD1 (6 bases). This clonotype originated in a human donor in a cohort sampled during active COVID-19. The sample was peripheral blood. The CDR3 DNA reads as TGCGCCAGCAGCGAAACTACAGGGACGGGGGAGCAGTACTTC. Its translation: CASSETTGTGEQYF.